The 20 T cell receptor beta chains below all came from one sample that was sequenced in a study of T cell clonality in common variable immunodeficiency. Study outcomes and limitations: Fewer deletions and N-nucleotide insertions were reportedly seen in common variable immunodeficiency TCR beta sequences.

Data came from immunoSEQ multiplex PCR; TCRdb stores just in-frame clones and leaves some out. The sample contains 25,000 to 30,000 clones, none of them singletons. These receptors' targets are unknown. Sequencing was carried out using peripheral blood mononuclear cells. The source is a human donor with common variable immunodeficiency.

This clone was observed at least ten times. Read data end 3 residues before the CDR3 end; the end is taken from the germline J gene. This rearrangement joins TRBV19 to TRBJ1-4; 8 positions match TRBD1. The V segment lost 4 bases and the J segment 2 bases; nucleotides outside the gene matches: 0. The V gene's germline CDR1 is LNHDA and CDR2 SQIVND (reference sequence). This CDR3 is built from 14 residues. The CDR3 loop is CASSNRGTNEKLFF. Incomplete CDR3 DNA: TGTGCCAGTAGTAACAGGGGGACTAATGAAAAA.

Note on this clone: From the germline J gene comes the end of the CDR3, since the read stops 3 residues before it. J is TRBJ2-1 and V is TRBV20-1, with 8 nucleotides matching TRBD1. CDR1 DFQATT and CDR2 SNEGSKA come from the germline V gene (reference sequence). Germline trimming cut 3 bases from V and 1 base from J; bases unmatched to any gene: 8. The CDR3 covers 16 residues. The CDR3 sequence: CSARGPTGASYNEQFF. The CDR3 DNA, read in part, is TGCAGTGCTAGGGGCCCGACAGGGGCTTCCTACAATGAG.

This clone appeared many times. The read gets to within 3 residues of the CDR3 end, and the germline J gene fills in the rest. The chain couples TRBV20-1 to TRBJ2-2; D perhaps matches TRBD2 (6 bases). The CDR3 length is 14 residues. Trimming cost V 6 bases and J 4 bases, with 15 bases left between them. The V gene's germline CDR1 is DFQATT and CDR2 SNEGSKA (reference sequence). CDR3 DNA (partial): TGCAGTGCCCCCGGCGGGATAGTCACCGGGGAG. It specifies CSAPGGIVTGE. The complete CDR3 protein is CSAPGGIVTGELFF.

This clone was counted only a few times. The read stops 3 residues short of the end of the CDR3; the missing end is completed from the germline J gene. The chain joins TRBV7-9 to TRBJ2-1; no clear D gene. There are 15 residues in the CDR3. Trimming left V 2 bases short and J 6 bases short, with 14 bases between. Germline CDR1 and CDR2: SEHNR and FQNEAQ (reference sequence). The sequenced part of the CDR3 DNA is TGTGCCAGCAGCTTAATGACTCACCGGCGCAATGAG. Residues: CASSLMTHRRNE. The whole CDR3 sequence is CASSLMTHRRNEQFF.

This clone was seen many times. The read terminates 3 residues ahead of where the CDR3 ends, so the germline J gene completes it. V and J are TRBV6-1 and TRBJ2-2; TRBD2 aligns across 9 bases. Per the germline V gene, CDR1 is MNHNS and CDR2 is SASEGT. V shed 2 bases and J 4 bases; nucleotides not matched to a gene: 8. This CDR3 comprises 17 residues. The CDR3 protein is CASSETAGGRGTGELFF. CDR3 bases read: TGTGCCAGCAGTGAAACAGCGGGAGGCCGGGGCACCGGGGAG.

On this clone: The CDR3 is cut off 3 residues early in the read; its end comes from the germline J gene. The chain uses TRBV2 and TRBJ2-2; a possible D gene is TRBD1 (5 bases). The length of the CDR3 is 16 residues. With 4 bases removed from V and 3 bases from J, the gap between germline ends came to 15 bases. In germline, CDR1 is SNHLY, CDR2 FYNNEI. Incomplete CDR3 DNA: TGTGCCAGCAGTGTCCCAGGGTTCTCAGACACCGGGGAG. Its translation: CASSVPGFSDTGE. The whole CDR3 reads CASSVPGFSDTGELFF.

This clone has at least ten counts. Read coverage stops 3 residues before the CDR3 terminus; the germline J gene supplies the remainder. This chain joins TRBV7-9 and TRBJ1-4; possibly TRBD1 for D (6 bases). Germline values: CDR1 SEHNR, CDR2 FQNEAQ (reference sequence). The CDR3 consists of 15 residues. Deletions cut 3 bases from V and 8 bases from J, with 16 bases between. Partial CDR3 DNA: TGTGCCAGCAGCTTCAAAGGCTCAGGGGAGGAAAAA. It is translated as CASSFKGSGEEK. The entire CDR3 reads CASSFKGSGEEKLFF. Together with reference TRBV7-9 and TRBJ1-4, the CDR3 gives the full variable domain: DTGVSQNPRHKITKRGQNVTFRCDPISEHNRLYWYRQTLGQGPEFLTYFQNEAQLEKSRLLSDRFSAERPKGSFSTLEIQRTEQGDSAMYLCASSFKGSGEEKLFFGSGTQLSVL.

This clone came up a few times. The sequenced fragment ends 3 residues before the CDR3 boundary, so the rest is inferred from the germline J gene. This sequence joins TRBV20-1 and TRBJ2-3; 15 positions agree with TRBD2. CDR3 length: 18 residues. Germline CDR1 and CDR2: DFQATT and SNEGSKA (reference sequence). Germline trimming cut 5 bases from V and 4 bases from J; bases unmatched to any gene: 13. The DNA read from the CDR3 is TGCAGTGCTGGGACAGAGTGGGGGACTAGCGGGAGGCCAGATACG. Protein sequence: CSAGTEWGTSGRPDT. The whole CDR3 region reads CSAGTEWGTSGRPDTQYF.

This clone showed up many times. Coverage ceases 3 residues before the CDR3 finishes, and the germline J gene fills in the end. The chain combines TRBV29-1 with TRBJ2-2, with TRBD2 matching over 11 bases. There are 16 residues in the CDR3. The germline CDR1 and CDR2 sequences are SQVTM and ANQGSEA. The trim removed 5 bases at V and 3 bases at J, leaving 8 bases unmatched. CDR3 sequence reads: CSVKLAGALHTGELFF. CDR3 DNA (partial): TGCAGCGTTAAACTAGCGGGGGCGCTTCACACCGGGGAG.

This clone was picked up many times. Coverage ceases 3 residues before the CDR3 finishes, and the germline J gene fills in the end. V usage is TRBV19 and J usage is TRBJ2-1, with TRBD2 matching 7 bases. Germline CDR1 reads LNHDA; CDR2 reads SQIVND (reference sequence). V gave up 3 bases and J gave up 5 bases; unmatched junction bases: 7. This CDR3 spans 15 amino acids. The CDR3 loop reads CASSIQAGYDNEQFF. The sequenced part of the CDR3 DNA is TGTGCCAGTAGTATCCAAGCGGGATACGACAATGAG.

This clone was seen ten or more times. The read terminates 3 residues before the CDR3 end, so the remaining end is supplied by the germline J gene. The V and J genes are TRBV29-1 and TRBJ2-3, with D unclear. There are 13 residues in the CDR3. V was pared by 0 bases and J by 2 bases, with 6 bases between. CDR1 SQVTM and CDR2 ANQGSEA come from the germline V gene. CDR3 bases read: TGCAGCGTTGAAGAAGACTTCACAGATACG. Translated, it gives CSVEEDFTDT. The whole CDR3 is CSVEEDFTDTQYF.

This clone was seen a handful of times. Read coverage stops 3 residues before the CDR3 terminus; the germline J gene supplies the remainder. V gene TRBV2 combines with J gene TRBJ2-5; maybe TRBD1 (5 bases). With 7 bases removed from V and 5 bases from J, the gap between germline ends came to 17 bases. This CDR3 has 14 amino acids. CDR1 and CDR2 (germline): SNHLY, FYNNEI. CDR3 bases read: TGTGCCAGCAAGTGGGGATCAGGGTTGGAGACC. Protein sequence: CASKWGSGLET. The full CDR3 protein reads CASKWGSGLETQYF.

This clone appeared many times. The read is 3 residues too short to cover the CDR3 end, so that end is filled in from the germline J gene. V gene TRBV6-2 or TRBV6-3 combines with J gene TRBJ2-1; 8 nucleotides agree with TRBD1. The CDR3 runs 15 residues. CDR1 MNHEY and CDR2 SVGEGT come from the germline V gene. V was pared by 6 bases and J by 2 bases, with 6 bases of the junction left unmatched. CDR3 region: CASSQGQAAYNEQFF. Incomplete CDR3 DNA: TGTGCCAGCAGCCAGGGACAGGCGGCCTACAATGAG.

Worth noting for this clone: The read ends 3 residues early relative to the CDR3; the germline J gene fills the gap. The chain employs TRBV7-9 and TRBJ2-7, with D perhaps matching TRBD2 (5 bases). Germline CDR1 reads SEHNR; CDR2 reads FQNEAQ (reference sequence). V was cut by 5 bases and J by 2 bases, with 16 bases left in between. The CDR3 spans 15 residues. CDR3 bases read: TGTGCCAGCAGCCAGCAGGCGGGTATAACCTACGAG. It encodes CASSQQAGITYE. The full CDR3 protein is CASSQQAGITYEQYF.

This clone was recorded a few times. The missing CDR3 end, 3 residues past where the read stops, is filled in from the germline J gene. This chain joins TRBV2 and TRBJ1-5, with D possibly being TRBD1 (5 bases). The CDR3 spans 15 residues. The V gene's germline CDR1 is SNHLY and CDR2 FYNNEI. Trimming pared 7 bases from V and 0 bases from J, leaving 13 bases between. The covered CDR3 bases are TGTGCCAGCACCGGACATGGTTATAGCAATCAGCCC. Its translation: CASTGHGYSNQP. The complete CDR3 reads CASTGHGYSNQPQHF.

This clone was observed many times. The CDR3 bases that were read are TGCGCCAGCAGCTTGGCCTCAGGGTTGTACGAG. Its translation: CASSLASGLYE. The entire CDR3 reads CASSLASGLYEQYF. This sequence joins TRBV5-1 and TRBJ2-7; possible D gene TRBD1, 5 bases. The read terminates 3 residues ahead of where the CDR3 ends, so the germline J gene completes it. Germline V CDR1 and CDR2: SGHRS, YFSETQ. V was clipped by 0 bases and J by 4 bases, with 11 bases between them. This CDR3 has 14 residues. The complete variable domain, with remaining parts taken from reference TRBV5-1 and TRBJ2-7, reads KAGVTQTPRYLIKTRGQQVTLSCSPISGHRSVSWYQQTPGQGLQFLFEYFSETQRNKGNFPGRFSGRQFSNSRSEMNVSTLELGDSALYLCASSLASGLYEQYFGPGTRLTVT.

This clone has more than one count but fewer than ten. Coverage ceases 3 residues before the CDR3 finishes, and the germline J gene fills in the end. This rearrangement joins TRBV20-1 to TRBJ2-1; TRBD2 aligns across 9 bases. Germline assignment: CDR1 DFQATT and CDR2 SNEGSKA (reference sequence). The CDR3 length is 14 residues. With V trimmed by 6 bases and J by 4 bases, 7 bases remained unmatched. The CDR3 here is CSAKRTSVYNEQFF. The sequenced part of the CDR3 DNA is TGCAGTGCAAAAAGGACTAGCGTGTACAATGAG.

As concerns this clone: The CDR3 end lies 3 residues beyond the end of the read and is filled in from the germline J gene. The genes are TRBV7-6 and TRBJ2-5; D not resolved. Germline CDR1 is SGHVS and CDR2 is FNYEAQ. V dropped 4 bases and J dropped 1 base, with 10 bases sitting between them. This CDR3 has 14 residues. The CDR3 sequence is CASSSTAFQETQYF. The DNA read from the CDR3 is TGTGCCAGCAGCTCCACAGCCTTCCAAGAGACC. Based on the CDR3 plus reference TRBV7-6 and TRBJ2-5, the full variable domain is GAGVSQSPRYKVTKRGQDVALRCDPISGHVSLYWYRQALGQGPEFLTYFNYEAQQDKSGLPNDRFSAERPEGSISTLTIQRTEQRDSAMYRCASSSTAFQETQYFGPGTRLLVL.

Notes on this clone: Sequencing ends 3 residues short of the CDR3 end; the germline J gene provides the rest. The chain joins TRBV10-2 to TRBJ2-5; no firm D call. Trimming stripped 1 base from V and 5 bases from J, with 11 bases between. The germline V gene has CDR1 WSHSY and CDR2 SAAADI. This CDR3 spans 14 amino acids. Incomplete CDR3 DNA: TGCGCCAGCAGTGAGTTCTCGAGTAGTGAGACC. This encodes CASSEFSSSET. The entire CDR3 sequence reads CASSEFSSSETQYF.

Concerning this clone: The read falls 3 residues short of the CDR3 end, and the missing part is taken from the germline J gene. The V gene is TRBV6-2 or TRBV6-3, the J gene TRBJ2-3; D perhaps matches TRBD2 (6 bases). Per germline, CDR1 MNHEY and CDR2 SVGEGT. Trimming stripped 8 bases from V and 6 bases from J, with 21 bases between. The CDR3 extends over 15 amino acids. The sequenced CDR3 bases are TGTGCCAGCTCCCTTGGGGCGGGCCGGGGGGATACG. It yields the protein CASSLGAGRGDT. The entire CDR3 protein reads CASSLGAGRGDTQYF.